This entry concerns a single TCR beta chain. This specimen comes from a study of somatic mutations in cytotoxic T cells in rheumatoid arthritis. The ends lost 7 bases at V and 2 bases at J; junction bases unmatched: 18. The germline gives CDR1 WSHSY, CDR2 SAAADI. The CDR3 has 19 amino acids. TCRdb's copy holds only in-frame clones and misses some; the assay was immunoSEQ multiplex PCR. This repertoire shows about 25,000 clones, roughly 74% found once; its top ten account for approximately 10%. Sequencing input: CD8+ T cells sorted from blood. The sequence came from a young woman in good health. The V call is TRBV10-2, the J call TRBJ2-3; TRBD2 matches 10 bases. CDR3 bases: TGCGCCAGCACCCCAACCTCTATGACTAGCGGGCACGACACAGATACGCAGTATTTT. Its protein is CASTPTSMTSGHDTDTQYF.